The sequence of this T cell receptor beta chain was determined in a study of blood T cells in healthy people across ages (dated by TCRdb to the mid-2010s). For the wider study: In model experiments, roughly one uniquely barcoded TCR beta cDNA molecule per two T cells was captured by template switching. Age-related changes in TCR beta repertoire diversity were measured in the study by deep sequencing normalized with unique cDNA molecular identifiers. Four age groups were formed from the donors: young (average about 17 years), middle-aged (around 39), aged (approximately 60) and long-lived (around 82). To avoid experimental bias, donors of different ages were distributed randomly across sequencing lanes. Using the same blood draw, the study looked at two additional independent replicas of 1 million unique cDNA reads for two donors, one aged 18 to 30 and the other aged 80 or older. The investigation overall reported the following: A strong correlation was found between observed TCR beta diversity and the percentage of naive T cells measured by flow cytometry. Observed TCR beta diversity per million T cells fell roughly linearly with age, and a significant reduction was already apparent by age around 44. Since profiling was done on bulk unsorted PBMCs, naive and antigen-experienced compartments could not be conclusively compared. Total diversity estimates from one million sequenced T cells were considered lower bounds and underestimates. Because the CMV infection status of the donors was unknown, age-related changes in expanded clonotypes may potentially have been confounded. Compared with the aged group, the long-lived group had more naive CD4+ T cells, fewer expanded clones and increased TCR diversity, a pattern suggesting age selection.

Libraries were made using 5' RACE. Sequencing used an Illumina HiSeq 2500. A second roughly 6 to 12 cycle PCR used a sample-barcoded 5' primer and a J-beta primer mix. A template-switch 5' adaptor carrying 12 random nucleotides introduced a unique molecular identifier onto each TCR beta cDNA molecule. Each sample yielded at least 2.5 million CDR3-containing paired-end reads. First-strand cDNA synthesis was performed from all RNA using the Mint cDNA synthesis kit, with priming by a TRBC-specific oligonucleotide. All cDNA was treated with uracil-DNA glycosylase and then went through a first 18-cycle PCR with the universal primers M1SS and BC2_uni_R. In the authors' own workflow: Each sample was normalized by randomly selecting 1 million high-quality reads, each carrying a distinct molecular identifier. Instead of being binned into consensus sequences, reads with shared molecular identifiers were discarded. CDR3 identification, clonotype clustering and error correction used MiTCR with a Q25 quality threshold and the strictest error-elimination algorithm. A nonparametric unseen species model with Euler transformation was used to estimate a lower bound on total TCR beta diversity. TCRdb reworked the public reads: Q25 trimming with fastp, MiXCR clone assembly, productive beta chains retained. Rows matching on CDR3 protein sequence are summarized as one entry with the most common DNA and genes. These V and J calls rely on TCRdb rather than the paper's analysis. This sample has about 800,000 distinct CDR3 sequences in its table, and 35% to 60% of those were observed once. About a sixth of the sample lies in the top ten.

The donors were 40 or so Caucasian individuals from Russia, aged about 6 to 100 years, who were systemically healthy. Each donor gave about 9.7 milliliters of peripheral blood, drawn into EDTA-treated Vacutainer tubes. Ficoll-Paque density-gradient centrifugation was used to isolate PBMCs, with at least 7 million per sample. Trizol reagent was used to extract total RNA from PBMCs, with at least 5.5 micrograms per sample. Naive CD45RAhigh/CD27high T cell percentages were measured by flow cytometry on a PBMC aliquot from every donor. The sample holds a few counts of this clonotype. Its recognized antigen is unknown. Base qualities are not provided; no much larger clone lies one nucleotide away. The CDR3 measures 16 amino acids from cysteine to phenylalanine. The DNA shown is the 48-base CDR3, in frame from base 1. CDR1 and CDR2 were assigned from the germline V gene as ENHRY and SYGVKD.

The sample taken for sequencing was blood. This TCR was recovered from a man older than 75 in good health. The receptor chain draws on TRBV10-3 and TRBJ2-4, with TRBD1 identical over 7 junction bases. Gene TRBJ2-7 matches the end of the DNA better, so the J call may be wrong. This receptor carries the CDR3 CAISGLNDRVGYEQYF. In nucleotide form, the sequence is TGTGCCATCAGTGGTCTTAACGACAGGGTCGGGTACGAGCAGTACTTC.